This T cell receptor beta chain originates from a study of blood T cell repertoires in COVID-19. Study context: COVID-19 samples, acute and convalescent, were from the United States, Italy and Spain. From T cells, B-cell-depleted T cells, or PBMCs came the material, which was cDNA or gDNA.

Authors' processing steps: Amplification of reference gene primers provided the estimated nucleated cell counts. The data were produced by immunoSEQ multiplex PCR, yet TCRdb's version contains in-frame clones alone and is incomplete. V and J calls and clone size are copied from that table; D and trimming were computed from the DNA. The sample lists some 230,000 clones; about nine tenths were seen once. Trimming left V 0 bases short and J 0 bases short, with 22 bases between. From germline, CDR1 is LGHNA and CDR2 YSLEER. This CDR3 has 20 amino acids. This sequence joins TRBV4-3 and TRBJ2-3, with a tentative D call TRBD2 (8 bases). Sequenced input: peripheral blood. The receptor's source is a young man who had recovered from COVID-19. The CDR3 DNA is TGCGCCAGCAGCCAAGATCTTCAAAGGGGGCGGGGGGCTAGCACAGATACGCAGTATTTT. The encoded protein is CASSQDLQRGRGASTDTQYF.